This record looks at one T cell receptor beta chain sequence and its context. Its antigen is unknown. Only in-frame clones appear in the TCRdb table, and some are missing; sequencing was by immunoSEQ multiplex PCR. The table lists about 1,300 clones, about 21% of them singletons, with about 30% in the top ten. The sample comes from a study of T cells in localized non-small cell lung cancer. Findings of the study overall: Across samples, adjacent lung featured a median approximately 60 of the top 100 tumor clones. As only one tumor region underwent sequencing, heterogeneity remains possible.

Trimming left V 2 bases short and J 4 bases short, with 9 bases between. The CDR3 sequence is 14 residues long. Germline V CDR1 and CDR2: MDHEN, SYDVKM. This sequence originates from a man aged 40 to 75 with stage III lung adenocarcinoma. This sequence joins TRBV28 and TRBJ1-5; perhaps TRBD1 as D (5 bases). Here the sequenced sample was lung tumor tissue, taken before any cancer treatment. The CDR3 loop is CASSLRQSNQPQHF. In DNA, the CDR3 is TGTGCCAGCAGTTTAAGACAGTCTAATCAGCCCCAGCATTTT.